Ten or more counts support the clone carrying this T cell receptor (beta chain). Its target is not known. Patients with other autoimmune diseases, uncontrolled infections, pregnancy or lactation were excluded. Serum thyroxine and TRAb, along with clinical symptoms, thyroid ultrasound and orbital computed tomography, were what diagnosis relied on. This sample is part of a study of Graves' ophthalmopathy and Graves' hyperthyroidism. TCR beta CDR3 amplification used RNA transcripts. First-round RT-PCR employed HTBI primers, with a second-round multiplex PCR after it. TCRdb itself ran the multiplex PCR reads through MiXCR, one entry per CDR3 protein. Of a few hundred thousand distinct CDR3 sequences listed, about a sixth were seen once; the top ten hold about 2.4%. Study findings and constraints: Most thyroid clonotypes with frequency above 0.001 were detected in blood too.

The TCR comes from an adult woman with stable Graves' hyperthyroidism. The sample consisted of peripheral blood.

The CDR3 region is CASRPTGTWEETQYF. The CDR3 DNA follows: TGTGCCAGCAGACCTACAGGGACCTGGGAGGAGACCCAGTACTTC. The V gene is TRBV28, the J gene TRBJ2-5; D perhaps matches TRBD1 (6 bases). The V and J ends lost 6 bases and 5 bases respectively, with 19 bases between them. Germline V gene sequence: CDR1 MDHEN, CDR2 SYDVKM. This CDR3 is built from 15 residues.